One and the same sample provided the 19 T cell receptor beta chains below, sequenced in a study of cytomegalovirus exposure and HLA in healthy donors. Researchers ran the PCR with 60 Vbeta and 13 Jbeta primers. The assay was immunoSEQ multiplex PCR, and TCRdb's table has in-frame clones only and misses some. Among roughly 170,000 clones listed, 84% were seen once. Sequenced input: PBMCs. The source is a girl aged 5 to 17 in good health and CMV-seropositive.

The J gene is TRBJ2-3, the V gene TRBV7-5; whether TRBD2, the table's D call, matches the DNA was not checked. TRBV7-5 is described as a pseudogene. CDR3 size: 16 residues. CDR3 protein: CARSLAFRGVQDTQYF. CDR3 in DNA: TGTGCCAGAAGCTTAGCTTTCCGCGGGGTGCAAGATACGCAGTATTTT.

In its sample, this clone ranks as medium-sized. This chain links TRBV4-1 with TRBJ1-4; 10 nucleotides agree with TRBD1. The CDR3 runs to 14 residues. The J segment lost 5 bases and the V segment lost 3 bases, leaving 0 bases of the junction unmatched. Germline V gene lookup returns CDR1 MGHRA and CDR2 YSYEKL. The CDR3 DNA is TGCGCCAGCAGCCAGGGACAGGGGAATGAAAAACTGTTTTTT. Translation: CASSQGQGNEKLFF.

This clone has a single count. V is TRBV11-3 and J is TRBJ2-5, with TRBD1 matching 9 bases. Germline values: CDR1 SGHNT, CDR2 YENEEA. CDR3 length: 14 amino acids. V was clipped by 3 bases and J by 4 bases; unmatched bases: 3. CDR3 residues: CASSLGTGRETQYF. CDR3 DNA: TGTGCCAGCAGCTTGGGGACAGGGCGAGAGACCCAGTACTTC. Looking up the rest from reference TRBV11-3 and TRBJ2-5 gives the full variable domain: EAGVVQSPRYKIIEKKQPVAFWCNPISGHNTLYWYLQNLGQGPELLIRYENEEAVDDSQLPKDRFSAERLKGVDSTLKIQPAELGDSAVYLCASSLGTGRETQYFGPGTRLLVL.

The chain links TRBV2 to TRBJ1-5; D is unresolved. Trimming took off 8 bases at V and 3 bases at J, with 8 bases between the two ends. This CDR3 has 12 residues. Germline V lookup: CDR1 SNHLY, CDR2 FYNNEI. The CDR3 DNA is TGTGCCAGCCGGACTAACAATCAGCCCCAGCATTTT. As protein: CASRTNNQPQHF.

The chain is built from TRBV28 and TRBJ1-5, with no clear D. V lost 2 bases and J lost 1, with 3 bases in between. The V gene's germline CDR1 is MDHEN and CDR2 SYDVKM. The CDR3 totals 13 residues. The CDR3 spells CASSLESNQPQHF. The CDR3 DNA reads TGTGCCAGCAGTTTAGAGAGCAATCAGCCCCAGCATTTT.

In the case of this clone: This sample includes further DNA sequences coding for the same CDR3. The chain joins TRBV9 to TRBJ2-1; D possibly corresponds to TRBD2 (5 bases). Germline CDR1 SGDLS, CDR2 YYNGEE. Trimming left V 3 bases short and J 2 bases short, with 12 bases between. The CDR3 is made up of 15 amino acids. The DNA of the CDR3 is TGTGCCAGCAGCGCCCTAGCCGGGGCCTACAATGAGCAGTTCTTC. Amino acids: CASSALAGAYNEQFF.

The V and J genes are TRBV5-4 and TRBJ2-3; D gene ambiguous. Deletions cut 1 base from V and 2 bases from J, with 11 bases between. CDR1 and CDR2 from the germline V gene are SGHNT and YYREEE (reference sequence). CDR3 length equals 15 residues. This CDR3 reads CASSLTQPSTDTQYF. The CDR3 nucleotides read TGTGCCAGCAGCTTGACACAACCATCCACAGATACGCAGTATTTT.

V is TRBV21-1 and J is TRBJ1-1; the DNA was not used to check the table's D call, TRBD1. TRBV21-1 corresponds to a pseudogene. The CDR3 spans 17 residues. The CDR3 DNA sequence: TGTGCCAGCAGGAAGGACAGGGCGAGAAGTATGAACACTGAAGCTTTCTTT. It yields the protein CASRKDRARSMNTEAFF.

The chain carries TRBV30 and TRBJ1-4, with 7 bases that match TRBD1. This CDR3 is 14 amino acids long. Germline CDR1 is GTSNPN and CDR2 is SVGIG (reference sequence). V lost 0 bases, J lost 8 bases, and 6 bases stayed unmatched. The CDR3 sequence: CAWSVKGAGEKLFF. CDR3 nucleotides: TGTGCCTGGAGTGTTAAGGGGGCGGGCGAAAAACTGTTTTTT.

The rearrangement joins TRBV5-1 to TRBJ2-1, with no clear D. The CDR3 totals 14 residues. V was shortened by 7 bases and J by 4 bases, with 15 bases between the two germline ends. In germline, CDR1 is SGHRS, CDR2 YFSETQ. CDR3 bases: TGCGCCAGCGGCCCCTTTTCTGCTTACAATGAGCAGTTCTTC. The encoded protein is CASGPFSAYNEQFF.

The J gene is TRBJ1-6, the V gene TRBV5-4; a weak D match, TRBD1 (5 bases). V shed 0 bases and J shed 14 bases, with 18 bases lying between them. Germline CDR1 is SGHNT and CDR2 is YYREEE (reference sequence). The CDR3 contains 15 residues. Written as DNA, the CDR3 is TGTGCCAGCAGCTTGGCGACAGCGACTGAGTTGACCCTCCACTTT. It specifies CASSLATATELTLHF.

The table lists this clone with a few counts. This rearrangement joins TRBV6-1 to TRBJ1-2; 8 positions agree with TRBD1. V lost 2 bases and J lost 7; bases outside the gene matches: 12. The CDR3 extends over 16 amino acids. Germline V CDR1 and CDR2: MNHNS, SASEGT. The CDR3 coding sequence is TGTGCCAGCAGTGAATTCCGGGCAGGGGGCAGGGTTGGCTACACCTTC. It specifies CASSEFRAGGRVGYTF.

J is TRBJ1-6 and V is TRBV6-6; D gene ambiguous. The ends were cut back, 0 bases at V and 5 bases at J, with 8 bases in the middle. Germline V CDR1 and CDR2: MNHNY, SVGAGI (reference sequence). The CDR3 has 15 amino acids. CDR3 nucleotides: TGTGCCAGCAGTTACTCGGCACAAGATAATTCACCCCTCCACTTT. Translating gives CASSYSAQDNSPLHF.

V is TRBV27 and J is TRBJ1-2, with D unclear. V lost 6 bases and J 0 bases, leaving 11 bases between the germline ends. The CDR3 loop spans 14 amino acids. Germline lookup yields CDR1 MNHEY and CDR2 SMNVEV (reference sequence). CDR3 sequence: CASRRSNSNYGYTF. CDR3 DNA sequence: TGTGCCAGCAGACGGAGTAATTCTAACTATGGCTACACCTTC.

V usage is TRBV9 and J usage is TRBJ2-3; tentative D call: TRBD2 (5 bases). The CDR3 length is 14 residues. The germline V gene has CDR1 SGDLS and CDR2 YYNGEE. V was pared by 6 bases and J by 5 bases, with 16 bases between. CDR3 in amino acids: CASNTASSQDTQYF. CDR3 in DNA: TGTGCCAGCAACACGGCTAGCAGCCAAGATACGCAGTATTTT.

The chain employs TRBV29-1 and TRBJ2-7, with D hard to call. Per the germline V gene, CDR1 is SQVTM and CDR2 is ANQGSEA. The CDR3 spans 13 residues. Trimming shortened V by 4 bases and J by 0 bases, and 10 bases separated the two germline ends. CDR3 DNA: TGCAGCGTTGTCCCACTCAACTCCTACGAGCAGTACTTC. Protein product: CSVVPLNSYEQYF.

This clone was seen once. The chain joins TRBV4-1 to TRBJ2-5, with 8 bases that match TRBD1. Per the germline V gene, CDR1 is MGHRA and CDR2 is YSYEKL. V dropped 4 bases and J dropped 0; count of bases not matched to a gene: 7. The CDR3 contains 16 residues. Here the CDR3 DNA reads TGCGCCAGCAGCCGTCAGGGGGCTTCGTACCAAGAGACCCAGTACTTC. Translated, it gives CASSRQGASYQETQYF.

This chain connects TRBV4-1 to TRBJ1-5; 12 bases fit TRBD1. Trimming at V came to 0 bases and at J to 7 bases, leaving 7 bases not matched to a gene. The length of the CDR3 is 17 residues. Germline V lookup: CDR1 MGHRA, CDR2 YSYEKL. Here the CDR3 reads CASSQDKGQGANQPQHF. The CDR3 DNA sequence: TGCGCCAGCAGCCAAGATAAGGGACAGGGGGCAAACCAGCCCCAGCATTTT.

This rearrangement joins TRBV10-3 to TRBJ1-1; tentatively, D is TRBD1 (6 bases). V was pared by 6 bases and J by 6 bases, with 11 bases between. Looked up from germline, CDR1 is ENHRY and CDR2 is SYGVKD. The CDR3 has 12 residues. The CDR3 loop reads CAIRQGSAEAFF. For the CDR3, the DNA is TGTGCCATCAGACAGGGAAGTGCTGAAGCTTTCTTT.